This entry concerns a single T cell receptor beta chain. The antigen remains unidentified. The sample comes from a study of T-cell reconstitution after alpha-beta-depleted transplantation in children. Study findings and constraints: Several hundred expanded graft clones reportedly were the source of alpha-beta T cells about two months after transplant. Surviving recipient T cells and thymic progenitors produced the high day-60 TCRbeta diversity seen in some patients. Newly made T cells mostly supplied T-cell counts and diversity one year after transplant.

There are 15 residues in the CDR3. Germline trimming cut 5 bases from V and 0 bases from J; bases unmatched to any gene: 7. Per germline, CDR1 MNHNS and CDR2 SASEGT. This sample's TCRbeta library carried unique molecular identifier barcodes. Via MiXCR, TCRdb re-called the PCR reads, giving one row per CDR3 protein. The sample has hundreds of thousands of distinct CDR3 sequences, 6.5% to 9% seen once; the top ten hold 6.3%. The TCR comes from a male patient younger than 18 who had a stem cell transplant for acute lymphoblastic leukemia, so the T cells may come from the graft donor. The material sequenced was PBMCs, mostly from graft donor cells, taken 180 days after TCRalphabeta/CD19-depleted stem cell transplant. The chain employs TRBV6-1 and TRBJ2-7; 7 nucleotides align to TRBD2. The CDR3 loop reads CASSRDYDSSYEQYF. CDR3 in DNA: TGTGCCAGCAGTCGGGACTACGATAGCTCCTACGAGCAGTACTTC.